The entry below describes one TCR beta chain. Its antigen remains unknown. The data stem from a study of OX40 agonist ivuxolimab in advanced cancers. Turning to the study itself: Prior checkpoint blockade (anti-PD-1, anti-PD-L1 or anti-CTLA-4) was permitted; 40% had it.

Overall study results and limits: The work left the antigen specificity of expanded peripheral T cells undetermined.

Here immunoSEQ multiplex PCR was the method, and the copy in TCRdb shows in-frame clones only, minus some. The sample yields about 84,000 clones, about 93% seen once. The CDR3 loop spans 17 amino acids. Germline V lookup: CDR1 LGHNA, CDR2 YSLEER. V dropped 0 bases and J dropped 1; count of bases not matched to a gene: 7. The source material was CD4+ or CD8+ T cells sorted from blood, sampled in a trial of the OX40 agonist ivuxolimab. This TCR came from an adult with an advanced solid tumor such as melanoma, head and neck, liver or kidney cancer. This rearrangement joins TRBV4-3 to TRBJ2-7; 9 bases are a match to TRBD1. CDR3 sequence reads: CASSQDLPGTGSYEQYF. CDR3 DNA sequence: TGCGCCAGCAGCCAAGATTTGCCCGGGACAGGGTCCTACGAGCAGTACTTC.